The entry that follows covers one T cell receptor beta chain sequence. Between the trimmed V and J ends, which lost 3 bases and 5 bases, there was a span of 13 bases. Germline assignment: CDR1 DFQATT and CDR2 SNEGSKA (reference sequence). The CDR3 has 13 residues. Next came a second PCR, run for 7 to 11 cycles, which used a sample-barcoded 5' primer along with a J-beta primer mix. Via MiXCR, TCRdb re-called the 5' RACE reads, giving one row per CDR3 protein. The sample shows over 1,200,000 distinct CDR3 sequences, approximately 60% of them seen only once. This sample stems from a study of blood T cells in healthy people across ages.

The sequenced sample was blood. The gene calls are TRBV20-1 and TRBJ2-5; perhaps D is TRBD1 or TRBD2 (6 bases each). This TCR came from a young man in good health. CDR3 amino acids: CSASMGGGETQYF. CDR3 in DNA: TGCAGTGCTAGTATGGGGGGCGGGGAGACCCAGTACTTC.